Listed here are 19 T cell receptor beta chains from one sample, sequenced in a study of CD8 T cells in acute hepatitis C reinfection. Study-level points and caveats: Overrepresentation in the naive pool did not explain the preferential TRBV04 and TRBV06 usage seen in all groups.

Data came from immunoSEQ multiplex PCR; TCRdb stores just in-frame clones and leaves some out. The data hold 1,200 to 1,500 clones, with around 50% observed a single time. The time point is: acute HCV infection, within 168 days of estimated infection date. The hepatitis C virus-specific receptor repertoire was characterized directly ex vivo, with no prior expansion in culture. The source material was HCV NS3-1073 tetramer-sorted CD8+ T cells from PBMCs, sampled during acute infection. The source of these receptors is a woman under 30 with chronic hepatitis C.

The chain carries TRBV6-5 and TRBJ2-3, with a possible D match to TRBD2 (6 bases). The germline V gene has CDR1 MNHEY and CDR2 SVGAGI. CDR3 size: 15 residues. V was clipped by 6 bases and J by 4 bases, with 17 bases between them. CDR3 coding DNA: TGTGCCAGCAGCCGTGACACGGGGGAACCAGATACGCAGTATTTT. Its protein product is CASSRDTGEPDTQYF.

The chain employs TRBV5-1 and TRBJ2-1; 12 bases fit TRBD2. V dropped 3 bases and J dropped 8; count of bases not matched to a gene: 12. The CDR3 consists of 17 residues. Germline CDR1 SGHRS, CDR2 YFSETQ. CDR3 in amino acids: CASSSTTRLAGVHEQFF. The DNA for the CDR3 is TGCGCCAGCAGCTCAACTACTAGACTAGCGGGGGTCCATGAGCAGTTCTTC.

The chain uses TRBV4-2 and TRBJ2-2, with 9 bases identical to TRBD2. Trimming took 0 bases from V and 7 from J; bases not matched to a gene: 6. Germline-derived CDR1 and CDR2 are LGHNA and YNFKEQ. This CDR3 spans 16 amino acids. The CDR3 region is CASSQEMAGGHGELFF. CDR3 in DNA: TGTGCCAGCAGCCAAGAGATGGCGGGGGGGCACGGGGAGCTGTTTTTT.

The rearrangement links TRBV5-1 to TRBJ2-1; TRBD2 agrees at 7 bases. Looked up from germline, CDR1 is SGHRS and CDR2 is YFSETQ. The junction had 9 bases not matched to a gene; V was cut back by 1 base and J by 5 bases. This CDR3 comprises 16 residues. The CDR3 loop reads CASSLSGAPPDNEQFF. CDR3 sequence (DNA): TGCGCCAGCAGCTTGAGCGGGGCCCCCCCCGACAATGAGCAGTTCTTC.

Within the sample, this clone is medium-sized. The V gene is TRBV30, the J gene TRBJ1-1, with a tentative D call TRBD1 (6 bases). Germline lookup yields CDR1 GTSNPN and CDR2 SVGIG (reference sequence). Trimming left V 4 bases short and J 0 bases short, with 21 bases between. The CDR3 consists of 17 residues. DNA for the CDR3: TGTGCCTGGACCCACTTACAGGGTGGGCATATGAACACTGAAGCTTTCTTT. Encoded protein: CAWTHLQGGHMNTEAFF.

This clone showed up just once. The chain employs TRBV5-4 and TRBJ1-1, with D unclear. Germline V lookup: CDR1 SGHNT, CDR2 YYREEE (reference sequence). This CDR3 is 13 amino acids long. Trimming took 4 bases from V and 5 from J, leaving 12 bases between them. The CDR3 bases are TGTGCCAGCAGCCAAGAGGCAGGAACTGAAGCTTTCTTT. It codes for CASSQEAGTEAFF. Supplemented by reference TRBV5-4 and TRBJ1-1, the full variable domain reads ETGVTQSPTHLIKTRGQQVTLRCSSQSGHNTVSWYQQALGQGPQFIFQYYREEENGRGNFPPRFSGLQFPNYSSELNVNALELDDSALYLCASSQEAGTEAFFGQGTRLTVV.

The gene calls are TRBV19 and TRBJ2-3, with 14 bases aligning to TRBD2. After removal of 4 bases from V and 2 bases from J, the junction contained 5 bases not matched to a gene. The CDR3 length is 17 residues. Germline values: CDR1 LNHDA, CDR2 SQIVND (reference sequence). The chain's CDR3 is CASSRRTSGGFTDTQYF. The CDR3 DNA follows: TGTGCCAGTAGTAGGCGGACTAGCGGGGGGTTCACAGATACGCAGTATTTT.

Notes on this clone: This may stem from a read error, because a much larger clone lies one nucleotide away. The rearrangement links TRBV5-6 to TRBJ1-2; D may be TRBD1 (6 bases). Germline assignment: CDR1 SGHDT and CDR2 YYEEEE. CDR3 size: 18 residues. Trimming took 0 bases from V and 3 from J, leaving 21 bases between them. As DNA, the CDR3 is TGTGCCAGCAGCTTGGAGGGCGAGACAGGTCGTTTCGACTATGGCTACACCTTC. Its translation: CASSLEGETGRFDYGYTF.

This clone turned up a few times. J is TRBJ2-3 and V is TRBV7-6; TRBD2 aligns across 10 bases. The CDR3 runs 17 residues. Germline V CDR1 and CDR2: SGHVS, FNYEAQ. The V and J ends lost 5 bases and 5 bases, in that order; junction bases with no gene match: 13. The DNA of the CDR3 is TGTGCCAGCAGCCCAGAGGTTGCTAGCGGGGGAGGAGATACGCAGTATTTT. Translated, it gives CASSPEVASGGGDTQYF. Based on the CDR3 plus reference TRBV7-6 and TRBJ2-3, the full variable domain is GAGVSQSPRYKVTKRGQDVALRCDPISGHVSLYWYRQALGQGPEFLTYFNYEAQQDKSGLPNDRFSAERPEGSISTLTIQRTEQRDSAMYRCASSPEVASGGGDTQYFGPGTRLTVL.

This clone turned up a few times. Distinct nucleotide sequences in the sample also encode this CDR3. The CDR3 sequence: CASSQEEGTEAFF. The CDR3 coding sequence is TGTGCCAGCAGCCAAGAAGAGGGTACTGAAGCTTTCTTT. The chain couples TRBV4-2 to TRBJ1-1; D gene uncertain. From germline, CDR1 is LGHNA and CDR2 YNFKEQ. The V gene lost 0 bases and the J gene lost 5 bases, with 7 bases spanning the gap. The CDR3 runs 13 residues.

This chain connects TRBV7-9 to TRBJ2-7; TRBD2 matches 14 bases. Germline CDR1 SEHNR, CDR2 FQNEAQ (reference sequence). After removal of 3 bases from V and 3 bases from J, the junction contained 7 bases not matched to a gene. The CDR3 runs 17 residues. CDR3 DNA sequence: TGTGCCAGCAGCTTTCGACTAGCGGGGGGGCTATTCTACGAGCAGTACTTC. It codes for CASSFRLAGGLFYEQYF.

The rearrangement links TRBV4-3 to TRBJ2-7; D unresolved. Per the germline V gene, CDR1 is LGHNA and CDR2 is YSLEER. The CDR3 is 17 amino acids. V dropped 2 bases and J dropped 5 bases, with 22 bases sitting between them. CDR3 sequence (DNA): TGCGCCAGCAGCCAAACGACGGTCCCGGGTCAGTTGGACGAGCAGTACTTC. Its protein is CASSQTTVPGQLDEQYF.

The V and J genes are TRBV4-2 and TRBJ2-1; 9 bases fit TRBD2. Trimming took 0 bases from V and 5 from J; bases not matched to a gene: 8. The germline V gene encodes CDR1 LGHNA and CDR2 YNFKEQ. This CDR3 region has 17 residues. CDR3 sequence reads: CASSQEEAGGYHNEQFF. The CDR3 DNA is TGTGCCAGCAGCCAAGAAGAAGCGGGGGGCTACCACAATGAGCAGTTCTTC.

This clone occurred a few times. The gene calls are TRBV4-3 and TRBJ2-3; 8 bases match TRBD2. Trimming removed 0 bases from V and 5 bases from J; junction bases left unmatched: 10. This CDR3 is built from 17 residues. Germline CDR1 is LGHNA and CDR2 is YSLEER. CDR3 in amino acids: CASSQDPWSGGGDTQYF. CDR3 DNA sequence: TGCGCCAGCAGCCAAGATCCGTGGAGCGGGGGTGGAGATACGCAGTATTTT.

This clone is labeled large. J is TRBJ1-1 and V is TRBV4-2, with 7 positions matching TRBD1. The length of the CDR3 is 13 residues. V trimming: 5 bases; J trimming: 1 base; junction bases outside the gene matches: 1. Per germline, CDR1 LGHNA and CDR2 YNFKEQ. This CDR3 is CASSGQENTEAFF. CDR3 bases: TGTGCCAGCAGCGGACAGGAGAACACTGAAGCTTTCTTT.

The V call is TRBV5-8, the J call TRBJ1-1; no definite D call. V lost 7 bases, J lost 3 bases, and 13 bases lay in between. The CDR3 is made up of 13 amino acids. Per germline, CDR1 SGHTS and CDR2 YDEGEE. The CDR3: CASAGASHTEAFF. In nucleotides, the CDR3 is TGTGCCAGCGCCGGCGCTTCACACACTGAAGCTTTCTTT.

In this sample, this clone turned up a few times. CDR3 residues: CASSQEPSGGAGGGDTQYF. The CDR3 region has the DNA TGCGCCAGCAGCCAAGAACCCTCCGGAGGGGCGGGGGGAGGAGATACGCAGTATTTT. The chain combines TRBV4-3 with TRBJ2-3; 8 bases fit TRBD2. There are 19 residues in the CDR3. J lost 5 bases, V lost 0 bases, and 16 bases had no gene match. From germline, CDR1 is LGHNA and CDR2 YSLEER.

The J gene is TRBJ2-7, the V gene TRBV6-1, with TRBD2 matching over 14 bases. CDR1 and CDR2 from the germline V gene are MNHNS and SASEGT. J gave up 2 bases and V 0 bases, and 6 bases lay outside the gene matches. The CDR3 length is 18 residues. The CDR3 sequence is CASSEAPRTSGGPYEQYF. The CDR3 region has the DNA TGTGCCAGCAGTGAAGCCCCCCGGACTAGCGGGGGGCCCTACGAGCAGTACTTC.

The chain links TRBV29-1 to TRBJ1-2; D gene unclear. V was trimmed by 5 bases and J by 8 bases, leaving 18 bases between them. Germline lookup yields CDR1 SQVTM and CDR2 ANQGSEA. The CDR3 loop spans 13 amino acids. This CDR3 reads CSVSRDGGPGYTF. The CDR3, as DNA: TGCAGCGTTTCCCGCGACGGTGGACCAGGCTACACCTTC.